This T cell receptor (beta chain) was obtained from a study of T-cell reconstitution after alpha-beta-depleted transplantation in children. This clonotype appeared many times. Unique molecular identifiers were built into the TCRbeta library. TCRdb passed the PCR reads through MiXCR, listing each CDR3 protein once. The sample holds under 140,000 distinct CDR3 sequences; 9% to 12% are singletons and the top ten take more than 7%. V dropped 0 bases and J dropped 15; count of bases not matched to a gene: 13. This CDR3 is built from 16 residues. The chain couples TRBV12-3 or TRBV12-4 to TRBJ2-1; 11 nucleotides line up with TRBD2. The sequencing here drew on PBMCs from the stem cell graft donor, taken from the stem cell graft. The receptor was derived from a human donor who donated a stem cell graft to a child with acute lymphoblastic leukemia. The CDR3 bases are TGTGCCAGCAGTTTAGCGCGTAGCGGGGGGGCCGCCGTTTCGTTCTTC. Protein: CASSLARSGGAAVSFF.